This passage covers 30 T cell receptor beta chains from one sample sequenced in a study of blood T cell repertoires in COVID-19. The repertoire was sequenced with immunoSEQ multiplex PCR; TCRdb's copy has only in-frame clones and lacks some. Among some 160,000 clones, around four fifths were seen once, and the ten largest hold about 8.8%. Sequencing was done on a sample of peripheral blood. The receptors were gathered from an elderly woman with COVID-19, enrolled during active disease.

The genes are TRBV9 and TRBJ2-7; 9 positions agree with TRBD1. This CDR3 has 15 residues. Germline CDR1 is SGDLS and CDR2 is YYNGEE. After removal of 4 bases from V and 0 bases from J, the junction contained 5 bases not matched to a gene. The CDR3 reads CASSPDRGSSYEQYF. For the CDR3, the DNA is TGTGCCAGCAGCCCGGACAGGGGCAGCTCCTACGAGCAGTACTTC. The variable domain in full, completed from reference TRBV9 and TRBJ2-7, reads DSGVTQTPKHLITATGQRVTLRCSPRSGDLSVYWYQQSLDQGLQFLIQYYNGEERAKGNILERFSAQQFPDLHSELNLSSLELGDSALYFCASSPDRGSSYEQYFGPGTRLTVT.

The chain links TRBV5-1 to TRBJ1-3; TRBD1 is a possible D gene (6 bases). The CDR3 totals 15 residues. Germline CDR1 reads SGHRS; CDR2 reads YFSETQ. Trimming shortened V by 0 bases and J by 3 bases, and 10 bases separated the two germline ends. CDR3 sequence reads: CASSLGPGVGNTIYF. The CDR3 coding sequence is TGCGCCAGCAGCTTGGGCCCAGGGGTTGGAAACACCATATATTTT.

J is TRBJ2-5 and V is TRBV7-9, with unresolved D. The germline gives CDR1 SEHNR, CDR2 FQNEAQ (reference sequence). The CDR3 extends over 14 amino acids. Trimming cost V 3 bases and J 2 bases, with 10 bases left between them. CDR3 coding DNA: TGTGCCAGCAGCTTGACACAGACGCAAGAGACCCAGTACTTC. Protein: CASSLTQTQETQYF.

This chain links TRBV5-6 with TRBJ1-4, with D perhaps matching TRBD1 (5 bases). Trimming stripped 1 base from V and 6 bases from J, with 13 bases between. The CDR3 extends over 15 amino acids. Per the germline V gene, CDR1 is SGHDT and CDR2 is YYEEEE. CDR3 sequence: CASSLSGTWDEKLFF. The CDR3 DNA follows: TGTGCCAGCAGCTTGAGCGGGACTTGGGATGAAAAACTGTTTTTT.

The CDR3 here is CASSLGQPNSGNTIYF. CDR3 DNA sequence: TGTGCCAGCTCCCTCGGACAGCCGAACTCTGGAAACACCATATATTTT. The chain recombines TRBV18 with TRBJ1-3, with D possibly TRBD1 on 6 matching bases. V lost 6 bases and J 0 bases, leaving 15 bases between the germline ends. The CDR3 is 16 residues long. The germline V gene encodes CDR1 KGHSH and CDR2 LQKENI. Full variable domain (missing parts from reference TRBV18 and TRBJ1-3): NAGVMQNPRHLVRRRGQEARLRCSPMKGHSHVYWYRQLPEEGLKFMVYLQKENIIDESGMPKERFSAEFPKEGPSILRIQQVVRGDSAAYFCASSLGQPNSGNTIYFGEGSWLTVV.

V and J are TRBV5-1 and TRBJ2-2, with a tentative D call TRBD2 (6 bases). Germline V gene data show CDR1 as SGHRS and CDR2 as YFSETQ. V lost 3 bases to trimming and J lost 0 bases, with 12 bases between them. There are 16 residues in the CDR3. This CDR3 reads CASSSQAGSNTGELFF. The DNA for the CDR3 is TGCGCCAGCAGCTCCCAAGCGGGCTCGAACACCGGGGAGCTGTTTTTT.

J is TRBJ2-2 and V is TRBV15; 7 nucleotides align to TRBD2. CDR3 length: 15 amino acids. V shed 1 base, J shed 7 bases, and the junction held 6 bases outside the gene matches. Germline CDR1 is LNHNV and CDR2 is YYDKDF (reference sequence). CDR3 protein: CATSRARREDGELFF. As DNA, the CDR3 is TGTGCCACCAGCAGAGCACGTCGGGAGGACGGGGAGCTGTTTTTT.

The chain employs TRBV5-1 and TRBJ1-1, with D possibly TRBD1 on 6 matching bases. V shed 4 bases and J shed 2 bases, with 12 bases lying between them. Germline CDR1 and CDR2: SGHRS and YFSETQ. The CDR3 totals 14 residues. The CDR3 region is CASSPLDSNTEAFF. CDR3 coding DNA: TGCGCCAGCAGCCCTTTGGACAGTAACACTGAAGCTTTCTTT.

This chain uses TRBV4-1 with TRBJ1-1; D is possibly TRBD1 (6 bases). V shed 0 bases and J shed 0 bases, with 14 bases lying between them. The CDR3 has 17 amino acids. Germline V gene lookup returns CDR1 MGHRA and CDR2 YSYEKL. CDR3: CASSQDQGSTMNTEAFF. CDR3 nucleotides: TGCGCCAGCAGCCAAGATCAGGGGTCGACAATGAACACTGAAGCTTTCTTT.

This chain joins TRBV5-1 and TRBJ1-2, with D possibly TRBD1 on 6 matching bases. The germline CDR1 and CDR2 sequences are SGHRS and YFSETQ. This CDR3 is built from 12 residues. V shed 0 bases and J shed 8 bases, with 8 bases lying between them. The CDR3 sequence: CASSLAGEGYTF. In nucleotides, the CDR3 is TGCGCCAGCAGCTTGGCAGGGGAGGGCTACACCTTC.

Here the CDR3 DNA reads TGTGCCAGCAGCTTAGGGACAGGGCCGACTGTTGGCTACACCTTC. Protein: CASSLGTGPTVGYTF. The chain has TRBV7-8 and TRBJ1-2; 8 nucleotides align to TRBD1. V gave up 1 base and J gave up 7 bases; unmatched junction bases: 8. Germline loops: CDR1 SGHVS, CDR2 FQNEAQ. CDR3 length: 15 amino acids.

CDR3 DNA: TGTGCCAGCAGCGTAGAGGCGGGGGGACAGGGGGCGAATGGCTACACCTTC. Residues: CASSVEAGGQGANGYTF. V usage is TRBV9 and J usage is TRBJ1-2; 12 positions agree with TRBD1. The CDR3 contains 17 residues. The V segment lost 0 bases and the J segment 6 bases; nucleotides outside the gene matches: 9. Per the germline V gene, CDR1 is SGDLS and CDR2 is YYNGEE. The full variable domain, completed using reference TRBV9 and TRBJ1-2, is DSGVTQTPKHLITATGQRVTLRCSPRSGDLSVYWYQQSLDQGLQFLIQYYNGEERAKGNILERFSAQQFPDLHSELNLSSLELGDSALYFCASSVEAGGQGANGYTFGSGTRLTVV.

The rearrangement links TRBV3-1 (or the pseudogene TRBV3-2) to TRBJ1-3; tentative D call: TRBD1 (6 bases). CDR1 and CDR2 from the germline V gene are LGHDT and YNNKEL (reference sequence). The CDR3 has 14 amino acids. Deletions cut 8 bases from V and 7 bases from J, with 18 bases between. CDR3 coding DNA: TGTGCCAGCGAAAACAGGGCGTTGTGGAACACCATATATTTT. This codes for CASENRALWNTIYF.

The chain couples TRBV2 to TRBJ1-1, with TRBD1 matching over 10 bases. The V gene's germline CDR1 is SNHLY and CDR2 FYNNEI. V shed 4 bases and J 2 bases; nucleotides not matched to a gene: 4. The CDR3 has 15 residues. CDR3 sequence (DNA): TGTGCCAGCAGTGGGGACAGGGGAGTCAACACTGAAGCTTTCTTT. Translated: CASSGDRGVNTEAFF.

The chain uses TRBV4-1 and TRBJ1-1, with a possible D match to TRBD1 (6 bases). The V end lost 0 bases, the J end lost 4 bases, and 12 bases lay between the germline ends. This CDR3 spans 15 amino acids. Germline assignment: CDR1 MGHRA and CDR2 YSYEKL. The CDR3 is CASSQEQGAGTEAFF. In DNA, the CDR3 is TGCGCCAGCAGCCAAGAACAGGGTGCGGGCACTGAAGCTTTCTTT.

On this clone itself: Other DNA variants within this sample encode the same CDR3. This chain joins TRBV5-1 and TRBJ2-1; a possible D gene is TRBD2 (7 bases). Deletions cut 4 bases from V and 3 bases from J, with 11 bases between. Germline V lookup: CDR1 SGHRS, CDR2 YFSETQ. The CDR3 spans 14 residues. The CDR3 DNA is TGCGCCAGCAGCCTCGGGGGGCTCTACAATGAGCAGTTCTTC. Translated: CASSLGGLYNEQFF.

V and J are TRBV19 and TRBJ1-5; D is unclear. Germline V gives CDR1 LNHDA, CDR2 SQIVND (reference sequence). The germline V and J ends were trimmed by 3 bases and 6 bases, with 15 bases remaining between them. CDR3 length: 15 amino acids. The CDR3 bases are TGTGCCAGTAGTATTTACTCAGGCTTCGGTCAGCCCCAGCATTTT. Translated: CASSIYSGFGQPQHF.

This chain uses TRBV2 with TRBJ2-1; possibly TRBD1 for D (5 bases). CDR1 and CDR2 from the germline V gene are SNHLY and FYNNEI. CDR3 length: 13 residues. Trimming removed 8 bases from V and 3 bases from J, with 11 bases in between. The CDR3 is CASAGYHYNEQFF. CDR3 nucleotide sequence: TGTGCCAGCGCAGGGTACCACTACAATGAGCAGTTCTTC. The entire variable domain, with the rest obtained from reference TRBV2 and TRBJ2-1, is as follows: EPEVTQTPSHQVTQMGQEVILRCVPISNHLYFYWYRQILGQKVEFLVSFYNNEISEKSEIFDDQFSVERPDGSNFTLKIRSTKLEDSAMYFCASAGYHYNEQFFGPGTRLTVL.

The genes are TRBV5-1 and TRBJ1-1; weak D call: TRBD1 (5 bases). V shed 4 bases and J shed 4 bases, with 11 bases lying between them. Germline values: CDR1 SGHRS, CDR2 YFSETQ. CDR3 length equals 13 residues. The CDR3 region has the DNA TGCGCCAGCAGCCCCGGGGGAAGCACTGAAGCTTTCTTT. Protein sequence: CASSPGGSTEAFF.

The chain is built from TRBV7-9 and TRBJ1-6; no firm D call. Trimming removed 2 bases from V and 14 bases from J, with 10 bases in between. The germline V gene has CDR1 SEHNR and CDR2 FQNEAQ (reference sequence). The length of the CDR3 is 12 residues. CDR3 nucleotide sequence: TGTGCCAGCAGCTTAACGTACCAGACCCTCCACTTT. It encodes CASSLTYQTLHF.

This clone was seen a handful of times. J is TRBJ2-1 and V is TRBV7-9, with 8 bases lining up with TRBD2. CDR3 length: 16 amino acids. Trimming at V came to 4 bases and at J to 5 bases, leaving 10 bases not matched to a gene. The germline V gene has CDR1 SEHNR and CDR2 FQNEAQ (reference sequence). The CDR3 region is CASSSFGRAGDNEQFF. The CDR3 coding sequence is TGTGCCAGCAGCTCGTTCGGGAGGGCCGGCGACAATGAGCAGTTCTTC. Together with reference TRBV7-9 and TRBJ2-1, the CDR3 gives the full variable domain: DTGVSQNPRHKITKRGQNVTFRCDPISEHNRLYWYRQTLGQGPEFLTYFQNEAQLEKSRLLSDRFSAERPKGSFSTLEIQRTEQGDSAMYLCASSSFGRAGDNEQFFGPGTRLTVL.

The chain employs TRBV5-6 and TRBJ1-5, with 11 bases lining up with TRBD1. Losses at the gene ends were 4 bases for V and 6 bases for J; bases not matched to a gene: 3. The CDR3 covers 14 residues. Germline assignment: CDR1 SGHDT and CDR2 YYEEEE. The CDR3 reads CASSTGTGGQPQHF. CDR3 in DNA: TGTGCCAGCAGCACCGGGACAGGGGGTCAGCCCCAGCATTTT. The complete variable domain, with remaining parts taken from reference TRBV5-6 and TRBJ1-5, reads DAGVTQSPTHLIKTRGQQVTLRCSPKSGHDTVSWYQQALGQGPQFIFQYYEEEERQRGNFPDRFSGHQFPNYSSELNVNALLLGDSALYLCASSTGTGGQPQHFGDGTRLSIL.

J is TRBJ1-5 and V is TRBV21-1. TRBV21-1 is tagged as a pseudogene. CDR3 length equals 14 residues. The CDR3 sequence: CASRTEYFDQPQHF. The CDR3 DNA follows: TGTGCCAGCAGGACTGAATATTTTGACCAGCCCCAGCATTTT.

The J gene is TRBJ1-2, the V gene TRBV6-5; 8 bases match TRBD1. This CDR3 spans 14 amino acids. The germline CDR1 and CDR2 sequences are MNHEY and SVGAGI. Germline trimming cut 6 bases from V and 2 bases from J; bases unmatched to any gene: 5. The CDR3 DNA follows: TGTGCCAGCAGGCCCCGACAGGGGAACTATGGCTACACCTTC. Translation: CASRPRQGNYGYTF.

The V call is TRBV5-6, the J call TRBJ1-2; maybe TRBD1 (5 bases). The CDR3 covers 12 residues. The germline CDR1 and CDR2 sequences are SGHDT and YYEEEE. V lost 4 bases, J lost 8 bases, and 12 bases lay in between. The CDR3 here is CASSPTGLGYTF. The CDR3 DNA reads as TGTGCCAGCAGCCCAACAGGCCTCGGCTACACCTTC.

Worth noting for this clone: The same CDR3 is also encoded by other DNA sequences in this sample. The chain links TRBV19 to TRBJ2-7; D is uncertain. Per germline, CDR1 LNHDA and CDR2 SQIVND (reference sequence). V was trimmed by 5 bases and J by 3 bases, leaving 5 bases between them. The CDR3 is 11 residues long. For the CDR3, the DNA is TGTGCCAGTAGTTCCAGCTACGAGCAGTACTTC. It is translated as CASSSSYEQYF.

A few counts support this clone. The chain links TRBV7-9 to TRBJ2-7; a possible D gene is TRBD1 (5 bases). Germline V gene lookup returns CDR1 SEHNR and CDR2 FQNEAQ (reference sequence). The CDR3 covers 14 residues. The V end was cut by 5 bases, the J end by 7 bases, with 18 bases between. CDR3 amino acids: CASSQGSSRLEQYF. CDR3 DNA: TGTGCCAGCAGCCAGGGTTCCTCCAGGCTGGAGCAGTACTTC.

The gene calls are TRBV2 and TRBJ2-1; 11 bases are shared with TRBD2. The ends lost 11 bases at V and 7 bases at J; junction bases unmatched: 13. The germline V gene encodes CDR1 SNHLY and CDR2 FYNNEI. The CDR3 consists of 15 residues. CDR3: CAFPPETSGVNEQFF. DNA for the CDR3: TGTGCCTTCCCCCCGGAGACTAGCGGGGTAAATGAGCAGTTCTTC.

This chain connects TRBV9 to TRBJ2-2; D perhaps matches TRBD1 (6 bases). The V end was cut by 2 bases, the J end by 6 bases, with 14 bases between. CDR3 length: 15 residues. CDR1 is SGDLS, CDR2 YYNGEE, per germline. The CDR3 sequence is CASSVNVQGSGELFF. DNA of the CDR3: TGTGCCAGCAGCGTGAACGTACAGGGTTCCGGGGAGCTGTTTTTT.

The chain employs TRBV28 and TRBJ2-5, with a possible D match to TRBD1 (6 bases). Germline V gene data show CDR1 as MDHEN and CDR2 as SYDVKM. With 7 bases removed from V and 3 bases from J, the gap between germline ends came to 18 bases. This CDR3 comprises 15 residues. The CDR3 nucleotides read TGTGCCAGCACCACAGGGAAAGGCCCTAAAGAGACCCAGTACTTC. Amino acids: CASTTGKGPKETQYF.